This TCR beta chain was profiled in a study of CD8 T cells in ankylosing spondylitis. Study-level points and caveats: With a CD8+ phenotype, disease-linked clones were relatively rare in peripheral blood. What appeared characteristic of ankylosing spondylitis blood was a TCR beta motif of 7 or 8 highly homologous variants.

TCRdb reprocessed the 5' RACE reads with MiXCR, giving one entry per CDR3 protein. The repertoire holds hundreds of thousands of distinct CDR3 sequences, with approximately 12% as singletons. This clonotype occurred a few times. Its antigen remains unidentified. The CDR3 extends over 18 amino acids. Germline V gene lookup returns CDR1 LGHNA and CDR2 YSLEER. Trimming left V 3 bases short and J 10 bases short, with 30 bases between. The genes are TRBV4-3 and TRBJ1-2; the D is unclear. The clonotype comes from a male donor with ankylosing spondylitis. Input material: blood, either unsorted or a sorted T cell fraction (not recorded which). CDR3 region: CASSQDRDGWPPGIIYTF. CDR3 bases: TGCGCCAGCAGCCAGGACCGAGACGGTTGGCCTCCGGGGATTATCTACACCTTC.